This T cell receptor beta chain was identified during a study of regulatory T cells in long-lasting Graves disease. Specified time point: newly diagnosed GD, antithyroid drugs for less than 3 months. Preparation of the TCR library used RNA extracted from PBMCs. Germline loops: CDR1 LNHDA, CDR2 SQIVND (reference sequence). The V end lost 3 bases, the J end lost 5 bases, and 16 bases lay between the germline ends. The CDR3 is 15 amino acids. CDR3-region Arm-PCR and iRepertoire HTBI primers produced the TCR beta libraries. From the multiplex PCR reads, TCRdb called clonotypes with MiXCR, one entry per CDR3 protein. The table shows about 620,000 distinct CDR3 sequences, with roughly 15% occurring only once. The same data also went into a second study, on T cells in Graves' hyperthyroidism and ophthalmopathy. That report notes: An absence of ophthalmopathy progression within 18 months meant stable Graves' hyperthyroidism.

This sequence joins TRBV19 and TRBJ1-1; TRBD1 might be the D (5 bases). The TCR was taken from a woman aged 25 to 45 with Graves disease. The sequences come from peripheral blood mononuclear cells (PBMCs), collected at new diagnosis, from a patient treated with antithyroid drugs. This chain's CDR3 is CASSMGPWEKTEAFF. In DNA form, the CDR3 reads TGTGCCAGTAGTATGGGACCTTGGGAAAAGACTGAAGCTTTCTTT.